The 14 T cell receptor beta chains in this list originate from one sample, sequenced in a study of post-analysis software for immune sequencing data. Regarding the study as a whole: Five TRBV segments, TRBV5-6, TRBV5-1 and TRBV20-1 among them, were found more frequent in patients than controls.

Libraries were made from TCR beta cDNA, and they carried unique molecular identifiers. TCRdb used MiXCR to reprocess the PCR reads, holding one entry per CDR3 protein. The table records some 890,000 distinct CDR3 sequences, about 53% of them present only once. For these receptors, no antigen is known. Sequenced input: blood. The receptors derive from a girl aged 10 to 17 with multiple sclerosis.

In DNA form, the CDR3 reads TGTGCCACCGGGACTTCTAAAGGGAATGAGCAGTTCTTC. It yields the protein CATGTSKGNEQFF. The chain is built from TRBV6-5 and TRBJ2-1, with D perhaps matching TRBD2 (6 bases). Trimming shortened V by 10 bases and J by 7 bases, and 17 bases separated the two germline ends. Germline V gene data show CDR1 as MNHEY and CDR2 as SVGAGI. This CDR3 region has 13 residues.

The J gene is TRBJ2-5, the V gene TRBV3-1, with D perhaps TRBD2 (5 bases). Germline CDR1 reads LGHDT; CDR2 reads YNNKEL (reference sequence). The CDR3 spans 19 residues. V lost 0 bases to trimming and J lost 5 bases, with 25 bases between them. The CDR3 region has the DNA TGTGCCAGCAGCCAAGATCTTACTGACCCGGGGAACCACCCGGAGACCCAGTACTTC. Protein sequence: CASSQDLTDPGNHPETQYF.

The V gene is TRBV29-1, the J gene TRBJ1-1; no firm D call. Per germline, CDR1 SQVTM and CDR2 ANQGSEA. V shed 2 bases and J shed 1 base, with 11 bases lying between them. The CDR3 is 14 residues long. The CDR3 is CSVEIRHENTEAFF. The CDR3 nucleotides are TGCAGCGTTGAAATCCGGCACGAGAACACTGAAGCTTTCTTT.

As to this clonotype: One junction end disagrees with the germline gene, perhaps due to a read error. The CDR3 region has the DNA TGCGCCAGCAGTCACAGGAGTAATTACAATGAGCAGTTCTTC. Translating gives CASSHRSNYNEQFF. J is TRBJ2-1 and V is TRBV6-1, with D perhaps matching TRBD1 (5 bases). The CDR3 has 14 residues. Germline values: CDR1 MNHNS, CDR2 SASEGT.

This clonotype was picked up a small number of times. This sequence joins TRBV4-1 and TRBJ2-7, with unresolved D. Germline values: CDR1 MGHRA, CDR2 YSYEKL. The germline V and J ends were trimmed by 0 bases and 4 bases, with 7 bases remaining between them. The CDR3 is made up of 13 amino acids. CDR3 region: CASSQEVVYEQYF. The DNA of the CDR3 is TGCGCCAGCAGCCAAGAGGTTGTGTACGAGCAGTACTTC.

The chain uses TRBV3-1 and TRBJ1-2, with D uncertain. The V gene lost 2 bases and the J gene lost 4 bases, with 5 bases spanning the gap. Germline V gene data show CDR1 as LGHDT and CDR2 as YNNKEL (reference sequence). The CDR3 is 12 residues long. CDR3 protein: CASSQRSYGYTF. The CDR3 DNA is TGTGCCAGCAGCCAAAGGAGCTATGGCTACACCTTC. The full variable domain, completed using reference TRBV3-1 and TRBJ1-2, is DTAVSQTPKYLVTQMGNDKSIKCEQNLGHDTMYWYKQDSKKFLKIMFSYNNKELIINETVPNRFSPKSPDKAHLNLHINSLELGDSAVYFCASSQRSYGYTFGSGTRLTVV.

The J gene is TRBJ2-1, the V gene TRBV9; 9 bases are shared with TRBD1. The CDR3 runs to 16 residues. The germline V gene encodes CDR1 SGDLS and CDR2 YYNGEE. V shed 3 bases and J 3 bases; nucleotides not matched to a gene: 7. CDR3 nucleotides: TGTGCCAGCAGCGACCTACAGGGGGCTAACTACAATGAGCAGTTCTTC. The encoded protein is CASSDLQGANYNEQFF.

The chain carries TRBV6-5 and TRBJ2-2; D is perhaps TRBD2 (5 bases). Germline-derived CDR1 and CDR2 are MNHEY and SVGAGI. This CDR3 comprises 15 residues. V was pared by 0 bases and J by 5 bases, with 10 bases between. In DNA form, the CDR3 reads TGTGCCAGCAGTTACTCCGGGGTTGATACCGGGGAGCTGTTTTTT. This sequence encodes CASSYSGVDTGELFF.

The chain uses TRBV6-1 and TRBJ2-5; weak D call: TRBD1 (7 bases). Trimming pared 6 bases from V and 11 bases from J, leaving 19 bases between. The CDR3 covers 13 residues. Germline CDR1 reads MNHNS; CDR2 reads SASEGT. In DNA form, the CDR3 reads TGTGCCAGCAGGCCGGGACAGCTACGGGAGCAGTACTTC. As protein: CASRPGQLREQYF.

This clonotype has a handful of counts. The chain recombines TRBV5-1 with TRBJ2-7; 8 bases fit TRBD1. With 4 bases clipped from V and 6 bases from J, the junction kept 15 bases outside the gene matches. Germline CDR1 and CDR2: SGHRS and YFSETQ. The CDR3 has 16 amino acids. CDR3 nucleotides: TGCGCCAGCAGCGACACAGGGGGGCACGTCCCCCTCGAGCAGTACTTC. Amino acids: CASSDTGGHVPLEQYF.

The chain links TRBV18 to TRBJ2-7; D may be TRBD1 (6 bases). The V end lost 2 bases, the J end lost 0 bases, and 17 bases lay between the germline ends. The CDR3 is made up of 17 amino acids. The germline V gene has CDR1 KGHSH and CDR2 LQKENI. The CDR3 nucleotides are TGTGCCAGCTCACCATACCGTCGGGACACATTCTCCTACGAGCAGTACTTC. The encoded protein is CASSPYRRDTFSYEQYF.

This sequence joins TRBV7-2 and TRBJ1-5; TRBD1 is a possible D gene (6 bases). The CDR3 totals 12 residues. V lost 1 base, J lost 8 bases, and 6 bases lay in between. Germline V lookup: CDR1 SGHTA, CDR2 FQGNSA. CDR3 sequence: CASSLEGEPQHF. CDR3 DNA: TGTGCCAGCAGCTTAGAGGGGGAGCCCCAGCATTTT.

The CDR3 sequence is CSARGAEETQYF. Written as DNA, the CDR3 is TGCAGTGCTAGAGGGGCAGAAGAGACCCAGTACTTC. The rearrangement links TRBV20-1 to TRBJ2-5, with no clear D. CDR1 DFQATT and CDR2 SNEGSKA come from the germline V gene (reference sequence). With 1 base removed from V and 3 bases from J, the gap between germline ends came to 6 bases. The CDR3 runs 12 residues.

The V gene is TRBV27, the J gene TRBJ2-7, with D possibly being TRBD2 (5 bases). In germline, CDR1 is MNHEY, CDR2 SMNVEV (reference sequence). The CDR3 consists of 13 residues. V was cut by 8 bases and J by 10 bases, with 21 bases left in between. CDR3 region: CASAGSRLEAQYF. In nucleotides, the CDR3 is TGTGCCAGCGCAGGCTCAAGGTTGGAGGCCCAGTACTTC.